The 10 T cell receptor beta chains in this list originate from one sample, sequenced in a study of T cell changes during pregnancy in multiple sclerosis. The data were produced by immunoSEQ multiplex PCR, yet TCRdb's version contains in-frame clones alone and is incomplete. The table has 90,000 or so clones, roughly nine tenths seen once; the top ten hold around 3.4%. The material sequenced was PBMCs, taken in the first trimester of pregnancy. The receptors stem from a female donor in good health, serving as a control in a pregnancy study. Some clones in this sample may be carry-over from other donors' samples.

This rearrangement joins TRBV7-9 to TRBJ2-1; 11 nucleotides line up with TRBD2. CDR1 is SEHNR and CDR2 is FQNEAQ in the germline V gene (reference sequence). The CDR3 is made up of 18 amino acids. The V and J ends lost 4 bases and 7 bases, in that order; junction bases with no gene match: 15. CDR3 in amino acids: CASSSPGGGLAGGNEQFF. In DNA, the CDR3 is TGTGCCAGCAGCTCTCCGGGGGGTGGGCTAGCGGGGGGAAATGAGCAGTTCTTC.

The chain joins TRBV6-1 to TRBJ1-4; D is perhaps TRBD1 (5 bases). V gave up 3 bases and J gave up 5 bases, with 10 bases separating them. The CDR3 spans 14 residues. The germline gives CDR1 MNHNS, CDR2 SASEGT. CDR3: CASSDGGDNEKLFF. The CDR3, as DNA: TGTGCCAGCAGTGACGGAGGGGACAATGAAAAACTGTTTTTT.

This chain uses TRBV9 with TRBJ1-4, with D possibly being TRBD1 (5 bases). V was pared by 3 bases and J by 4 bases, with 19 bases between. CDR1 SGDLS and CDR2 YYNGEE come from the germline V gene. This CDR3 has 17 residues. This CDR3 reads CASSEISGGWDNEKLFF. The CDR3 bases are TGTGCCAGCAGCGAGATTTCGGGGGGGTGGGATAATGAAAAACTGTTTTTT.

V gene TRBV9 combines with J gene TRBJ2-7, with TRBD1 identical over 7 bases. Germline values: CDR1 SGDLS, CDR2 YYNGEE. J lost 3 bases, V lost 4 bases, and 7 bases had no gene match. The CDR3 is made up of 14 amino acids. The CDR3 DNA reads as TGTGCCAGCAGCCCACGGACAGGCGTCTACGAGCAGTACTTC. It encodes CASSPRTGVYEQYF.

V and J are TRBV7-9 and TRBJ2-1, with 8 nucleotides matching TRBD1. Unmatched junction bases numbered 9, after V lost 5 bases and J lost 9 bases. This CDR3 contains 14 residues. From germline, CDR1 is SEHNR and CDR2 FQNEAQ (reference sequence). This chain's CDR3 is CASSLTGEVGEQFF. CDR3 bases: TGTGCCAGCAGCCTGACAGGGGAGGTCGGTGAGCAGTTCTTC.

CDR3 DNA: TGTGCCAGCAGCAAGGGACAGGGGGGCGCTGAAGCTTTCTTT. Its protein product is CASSKGQGGAEAFF. The rearrangement joins TRBV7-9 to TRBJ1-1, with TRBD1 identical over 11 bases. The V gene's germline CDR1 is SEHNR and CDR2 FQNEAQ (reference sequence). V lost 5 bases to trimming and J lost 6 bases; unmatched junction nucleotides: 5. This CDR3 comprises 14 residues.

This chain links TRBV27 with TRBJ2-1; the D gene is possibly TRBD2 (6 bases). The ends were cut back, 7 bases at V and 2 bases at J, with 15 bases in the middle. The length of the CDR3 is 15 residues. Germline-derived CDR1 and CDR2 are MNHEY and SMNVEV (reference sequence). CDR3 nucleotides: TGTGCCAGCAACCACCGGGACTCCGCCTACAATGAGCAGTTCTTC. It codes for CASNHRDSAYNEQFF.

The chain is built from TRBV6-1 and TRBJ2-7; D is unclear. V lost 2 bases and J lost 7, with 6 bases in between. The germline V gene has CDR1 MNHNS and CDR2 SASEGT. The CDR3 length is 11 residues. CDR3 loop: CASSERVEQYF. CDR3 DNA sequence: TGTGCCAGCAGTGAACGAGTTGAGCAGTACTTC.

This chain joins TRBV19 and TRBJ1-1; TRBD1 is a possible D gene (5 bases). This CDR3 has 13 amino acids. Trimming stripped 5 bases from V and 5 bases from J, with 12 bases between. CDR1 LNHDA and CDR2 SQIVND come from the germline V gene (reference sequence). CDR3 loop: CASSSGWRTEAFF. The CDR3 region has the DNA TGTGCCAGTAGTTCAGGGTGGCGGACTGAAGCTTTCTTT.

The chain employs TRBV7-2 and TRBJ2-3; 13 bases are a match to TRBD2. CDR3 length: 16 residues. V was pared by 6 bases and J by 4 bases, with 7 bases of the junction left unmatched. Germline CDR1 reads SGHTA; CDR2 reads FQGNSA. The CDR3 loop is CASRPTSGGASDTQYF. In nucleotides, the CDR3 is TGTGCCAGCAGACCCACTAGCGGGGGGGCGTCAGATACGCAGTATTTT.